This T cell receptor (beta chain) is drawn from a study of shared clonotypes between healthy human individuals. Notes on this clone: Its antigen is unidentified.

In the source study's methods: Without quality scores, immunoSEQ junctional reads could not be filtered like full-length reads. Assay: immunoSEQ multiplex PCR; the TCRdb copy retains only in-frame clones and omits some. V, J and clone size are those of that table, while D and trimming were read from the DNA. The profile shows 2 million to 2.5 million clones, almost 96% of them singletons. Germline V gene data show CDR1 as LNHDA and CDR2 as SQIVND (reference sequence). The CDR3 length is 16 residues. Trimming left V 4 bases short and J 0 bases short, with 13 bases between. Findings of the study overall: Relative to their counterparts shared across all four donors, non-shared clonotypes exhibited diminished generation probabilities.

Donors had no recently reported acute infections or vaccinations and were HIV-negative. The sequence was obtained from a man younger than 35 in good health. Sequencing was performed on naive CD4+ T cells sorted from blood. Subset specified: CD45RA+ positively selected. This chain links TRBV19 with TRBJ2-4; TRBD1 might be the D (5 bases). The CDR3 region is CASSNPGILAKNIQYF. As DNA, the CDR3 is TGTGCCAGTAGTAATCCAGGGATACTAGCCAAAAACATTCAGTACTTC.